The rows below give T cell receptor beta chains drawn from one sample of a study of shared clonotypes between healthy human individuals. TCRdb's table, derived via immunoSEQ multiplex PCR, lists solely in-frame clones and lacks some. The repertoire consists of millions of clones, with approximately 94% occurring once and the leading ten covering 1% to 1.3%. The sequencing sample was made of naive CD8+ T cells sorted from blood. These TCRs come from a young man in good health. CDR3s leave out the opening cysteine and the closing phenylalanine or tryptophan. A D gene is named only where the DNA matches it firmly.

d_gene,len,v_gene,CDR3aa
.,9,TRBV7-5,ARSSLGGYT
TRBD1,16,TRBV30,AWNPGTADSSYNSPLH
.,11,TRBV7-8,ASSLAANNEQF
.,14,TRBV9,ASSVPRDRLDETQY
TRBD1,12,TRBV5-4,ASSDDRGGEAQY
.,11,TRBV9,ASSRDDTGELF
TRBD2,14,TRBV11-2,ASSSTKLAGAYEQY
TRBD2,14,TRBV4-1,ASSPGVLAAQETQY
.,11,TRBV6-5,ASSSGSQETQY
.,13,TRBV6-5,ASSYVLGASDTQY
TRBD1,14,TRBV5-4,ASSLAVGQASTEAF
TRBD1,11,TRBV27,ASSGQGSNEQY
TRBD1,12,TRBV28,ASSFTQGSYEQY
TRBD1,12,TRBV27,ASVDRGYSYEQY
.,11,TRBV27,ATIAPEGNTQY
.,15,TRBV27,ASSSPTQQGSNSPLH
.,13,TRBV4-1,ASSLNFGGNQPQH
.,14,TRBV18,ASSPPRGLGLYEQY
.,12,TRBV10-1,ASTSRLGGGELF
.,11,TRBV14,ASSLYRETEAF
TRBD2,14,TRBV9,ASSDSGGFYTGELF
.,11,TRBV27,ASSPLGATEAF
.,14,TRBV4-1,ASSQDEEPALYEQY
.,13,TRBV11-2,ASSLSTAPKNIQY
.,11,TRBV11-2,ASSLVKPGELF
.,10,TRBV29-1,SVVRQTGELF
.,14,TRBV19,ASSMSLLYSNQPQH
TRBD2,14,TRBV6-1,ASSEWLAVDTGELF
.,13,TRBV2,ASSEDQNQDSPLH
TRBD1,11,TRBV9,ASSPGTEYEQY
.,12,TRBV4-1,ASSLTVVGQPQH
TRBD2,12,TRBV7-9,ASSGTSGKSEQF
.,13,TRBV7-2,ASSLAGASNQPQH
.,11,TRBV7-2,ASSLTEPYEQY
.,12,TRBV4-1,ASSQEGSGFGYT
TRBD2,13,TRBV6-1,ASNPAGGWEETQY
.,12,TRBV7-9,ASSLAGRDHEQY
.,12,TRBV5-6,ASSWGSGTYEQY
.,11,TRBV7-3,ASSLALTGELF
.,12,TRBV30,AWGLGADPYEQF
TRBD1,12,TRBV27,ASSLRTGWTEAF
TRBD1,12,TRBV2,ASGQGRMYEKLF
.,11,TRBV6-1,ATKGQTNEKLF
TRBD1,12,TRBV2,ASRTGVTNEKLF
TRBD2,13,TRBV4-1,ASSQGVGGRDEQF
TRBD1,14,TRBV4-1,ASSQVLQGANYEQY
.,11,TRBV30,AWSVLQIYGYT
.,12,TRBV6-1,ASTDWTPAYEQY
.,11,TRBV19,ASSMDSTDTQY
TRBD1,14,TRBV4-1,ASSQEDTGATDTQY
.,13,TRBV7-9,ASSDSYQGGYGYT
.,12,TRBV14,ASSHGELSYEQY
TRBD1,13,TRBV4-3,ASSPGTGGTYEQY